The T cell receptor beta chain described here comes from a study of blood T cell repertoires in COVID-19. About the research overall: Acute and convalescent COVID-19 specimens originated in the United States, Italy and Spain.

The repertoire was sequenced with immunoSEQ multiplex PCR; TCRdb's copy has only in-frame clones and lacks some. The profile shows around 200,000 clones, approximately 82% of them singletons. The CDR3 spans 18 residues. Germline CDR1 reads LNHDA; CDR2 reads SQIVND (reference sequence). V was pared by 4 bases and J by 4 bases, with 15 bases of the junction left unmatched. This receptor was obtained from a woman aged 50 to 65 with acute or convalescent COVID-19. The material sequenced was peripheral blood. The V and J genes are TRBV19 and TRBJ1-4, with 7 bases lining up with TRBD1. The CDR3 coding sequence is TGTGCCAGTAGTAGAACAGGGGACCCGACAAAAATTAATGAAAAACTGTTTTTT. This encodes CASSRTGDPTKINEKLFF.